This section outlines one T cell receptor beta chain sequence together with its context. Its antigen is undetermined. The data are from a study of T cell responses to AZD1222 COVID-19 vaccine. V trimming: 0 bases; J trimming: 2 bases; junction bases outside the gene matches: 2. Germline V gene data show CDR1 as SGHRS and CDR2 as YFSETQ. The CDR3 has 15 residues. Study-wide results and limits: Baseline testing showed seropositivity in only a handful of AZD1222 recipients. No day 14 peak samples; only post-peak repertoires were characterized. With dominance at 160-218 and 743-854, vaccine-associated CD4 TCRs spanned spike. Donors, mostly white British, included more females; clonal diversity was possibly underestimated.

Profiled with immunoSEQ multiplex PCR; TCRdb holds only in-frame clones, not every one. This sample has 80,000 or so clones, with roughly 90% found just once. J is TRBJ1-3 and V is TRBV5-1; 7 nucleotides match TRBD1. Specimen: peripheral blood, collected on day 0 of AZD1222 vaccination. The origin of this receptor is an adult in good health. The CDR3 bases are TGCGCCAGCAGCTTGGTTCAGGGGGCTGGAAACACCATATATTTT. It codes for CASSLVQGAGNTIYF.